The TCR beta chain under discussion was sequenced for a study of untreated major depressive disorder. Per germline, CDR1 SNHLY and CDR2 FYNNEI. Deletions cut 4 bases from V and 7 bases from J, with 22 bases between. This CDR3 is 16 amino acids long. Thawed PBMCs underwent magnetic negative selection for CD4+ T cells. Generated by immunoSEQ multiplex PCR, the TCRdb table keeps only in-frame clones and is missing some. The table lists 20,000 to 25,000 clones, about 93% of them singletons. The sample taken for sequencing was CD4+ T cells from PBMCs. The chain recombines TRBV2 with TRBJ1-1; D gene unclear. This clonotype was sampled from a man between 25 and 39 years old in good health. CDR3 residues: CASSGYGLPRRDEAFF. Written as DNA, the CDR3 is TGTGCCAGCAGTGGTTACGGGTTACCCCGTAGGGATGAAGCTTTCTTT.